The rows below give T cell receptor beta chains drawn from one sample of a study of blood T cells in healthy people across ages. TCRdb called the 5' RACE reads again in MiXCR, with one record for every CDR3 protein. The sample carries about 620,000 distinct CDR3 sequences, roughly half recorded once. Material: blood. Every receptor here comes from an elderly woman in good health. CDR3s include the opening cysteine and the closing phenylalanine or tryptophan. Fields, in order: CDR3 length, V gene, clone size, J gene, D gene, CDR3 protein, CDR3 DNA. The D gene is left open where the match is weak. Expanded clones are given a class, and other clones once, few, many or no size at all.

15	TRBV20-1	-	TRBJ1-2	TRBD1	CSARTKDRDQGGYTF	TGCAGTGCTAGAACAAAAGACAGGGACCAAGGTGGCTACACCTTC
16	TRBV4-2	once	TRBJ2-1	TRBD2	CASSHLLAGAYNEQFF	TGTGCCAGCAGCCATCTTCTAGCGGGAGCCTACAATGAGCAGTTCTTC
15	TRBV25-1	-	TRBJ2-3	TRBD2	CASSGSGRVTDTQYF	TGTGCCAGCAGTGGTAGCGGGAGAGTCACAGATACGCAGTATTTT
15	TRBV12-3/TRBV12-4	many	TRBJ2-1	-	CASIPRAGWGNEQFF	TGTGCCAGCATTCCCCGCGCGGGATGGGGCAATGAGCAGTTCTTC
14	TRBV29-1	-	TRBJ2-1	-	CSVPWGAVGSEQFF	TGCAGCGTTCCGTGGGGGGCCGTGGGGAGTGAGCAGTTCTTC
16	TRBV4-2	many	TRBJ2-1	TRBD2	CASSPTTGGRLNEQFF	TGTGCCAGCAGCCCGACGACTGGCGGGAGATTAAATGAGCAGTTCTTC
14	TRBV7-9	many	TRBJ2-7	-	CASAPRERRGEQYF	TGTGCCAGCGCACCCCGGGAAAGACGGGGCGAGCAGTACTTC
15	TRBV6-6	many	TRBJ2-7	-	CASSPTERGTYEQYF	TGTGCCAGCAGTCCCACCGAGAGGGGGACTTACGAGCAGTACTTC
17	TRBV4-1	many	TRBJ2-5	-	CASSHGGTSPIQETQYF	TGCGCCAGCAGCCACGGGGGTACCTCGCCTATCCAAGAGACCCAGTACTTC
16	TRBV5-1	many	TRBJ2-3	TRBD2	CASSLGAGESTDTQYF	TGCGCCAGCAGCTTAGGAGCGGGAGAGTCCACAGATACGCAGTATTTT
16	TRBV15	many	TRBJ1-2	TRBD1	CATSRDMGGGLNGYTF	TGTGCCACCAGCAGAGATATGGGAGGGGGCCTTAATGGCTACACCTTC
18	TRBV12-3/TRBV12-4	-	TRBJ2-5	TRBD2	CASSSRAGGAGYLETQYF	TGTGCCAGCAGCTCAAGAGCGGGGGGAGCAGGGTACCTGGAGACCCAGTACTTC
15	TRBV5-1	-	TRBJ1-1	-	CASSFRTDLLGEAFF	TGCGCCAGCAGCTTCCGGACAGACCTTCTAGGCGAAGCTTTCTTT
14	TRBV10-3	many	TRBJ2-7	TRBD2	CAIKRGQGDYEQYF	TGTGCCATCAAGCGGGGCCAGGGCGACTACGAGCAGTACTTC
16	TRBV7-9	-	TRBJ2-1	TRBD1	CASSSRDRGSYNEQFF	TGTGCCAGCAGCTCCCGGGACAGGGGTAGCTACAATGAGCAGTTCTTC
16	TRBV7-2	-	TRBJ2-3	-	CASSQGGGFFTDTQYF	TGTGCCAGCAGCCAAGGGGGGGGATTTTTCACAGATACGCAGTATTTT
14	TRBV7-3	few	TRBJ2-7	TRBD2	CASSFSGRAGEQYF	TGTGCCAGCAGCTTTAGCGGGAGGGCTGGCGAGCAGTACTTC
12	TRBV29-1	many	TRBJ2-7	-	CSVREPNYEQYF	TGCAGCGTACGAGAGCCGAACTACGAGCAGTACTTC
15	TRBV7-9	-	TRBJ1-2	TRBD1	CASSLLDRGSYGYTF	TGTGCCAGCAGCTTACTGGACAGGGGCTCCTATGGCTACACCTTC
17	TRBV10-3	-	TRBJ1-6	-	CAISEPQGFGYNSPLHF	TGTGCCATCAGTGAGCCCCAGGGGTTCGGATATAATTCACCCCTCCACTTT
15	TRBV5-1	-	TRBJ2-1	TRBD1	CASSPGQGRIDEQFF	TGCGCCAGCAGCCCTGGACAGGGGCGAATCGATGAGCAGTTCTTC
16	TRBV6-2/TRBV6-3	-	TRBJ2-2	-	CASSYSPGSGTGELFF	TGTGCCAGCAGTTACTCTCCCGGGAGCGGCACCGGGGAGCTGTTTTTT
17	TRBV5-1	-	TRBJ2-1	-	CASSRMTMTSAPMGQFF	TGCGCCAGCAGCAGGATGACTATGACCTCTGCCCCTATGGGCCAGTTCTTC
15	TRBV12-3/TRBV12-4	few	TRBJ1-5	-	CASRRREGDNQPQHF	TGTGCCAGCCGTAGGAGGGAGGGGGACAATCAGCCCCAGCATTTT
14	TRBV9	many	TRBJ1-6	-	CASSGQSYNSPLHF	TGTGCCAGCAGCGGACAATCCTATAATTCACCCCTCCACTTT
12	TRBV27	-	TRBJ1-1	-	CASSHGSTEAFF	TGTGCCAGCAGTCACGGGTCCACTGAAGCTTTCTTT
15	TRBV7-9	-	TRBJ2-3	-	CASSLTRGGSDTQYF	TGTGCCAGCAGCTTGACGCGGGGCGGCTCAGATACGCAGTATTTT
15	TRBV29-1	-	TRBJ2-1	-	CSVEDVGSASNEQFF	TGCAGCGTTGAAGATGTGGGGAGCGCGTCCAATGAGCAGTTCTTC
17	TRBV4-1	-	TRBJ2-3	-	CASSPLGAARPTDTQYF	TGCGCCAGCAGCCCCCTCGGAGCGGCTCGCCCCACAGATACGCAGTATTTT
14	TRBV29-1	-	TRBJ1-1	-	CSVAVPPLGAEAFF	TGCAGCGTTGCCGTGCCCCCCCTTGGCGCTGAAGCTTTCTTT
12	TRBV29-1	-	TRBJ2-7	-	CSVIDGTYEQYF	TGCAGCGTTATAGACGGAACCTACGAGCAGTACTTC
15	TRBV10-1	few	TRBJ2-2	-	CASSEGRGNTGELFF	TGCGCCAGCAGTGAGGGACGAGGGAACACCGGGGAGCTGTTTTTT
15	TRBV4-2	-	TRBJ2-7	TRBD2	CASSLTSGPAYEQYF	TGTGCCAGCAGCCTCACTAGCGGACCGGCCTACGAGCAGTACTTC